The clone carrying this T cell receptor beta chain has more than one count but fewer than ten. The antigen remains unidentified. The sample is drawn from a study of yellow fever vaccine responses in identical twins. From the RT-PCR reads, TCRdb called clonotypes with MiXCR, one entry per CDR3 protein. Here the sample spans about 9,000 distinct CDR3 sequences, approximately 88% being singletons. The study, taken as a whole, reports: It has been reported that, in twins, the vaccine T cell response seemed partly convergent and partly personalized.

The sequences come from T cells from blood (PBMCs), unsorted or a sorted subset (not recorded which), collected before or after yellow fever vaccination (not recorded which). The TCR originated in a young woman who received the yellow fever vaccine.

The CDR3 loop reads CASSSSGSWGEQYF. CDR3 nucleotide sequence: TGTGCCAGCTCTTCTAGCGGGAGTTGGGGCGAGCAGTACTTC. The chain links TRBV2 to TRBJ2-7, with TRBD2 identical over 10 bases. V trimming: 8 bases; J trimming: 6 bases; junction bases outside the gene matches: 10. The CDR3 has 14 residues. CDR1 SNHLY and CDR2 FYNNEI come from the germline V gene. The whole variable domain, filled in from reference TRBV2 and TRBJ2-7, reads EPEVTQTPSHQVTQMGQEVILRCVPISNHLYFYWYRQILGQKVEFLVSFYNNEISEKSEIFDDQFSVERPDGSNFTLKIRSTKLEDSAMYFCASSSSGSWGEQYFGPGTRLTVT.